This TCR beta chain came from a study of T cell responses to AZD1222 COVID-19 vaccine. Method: immunoSEQ multiplex PCR; TCRdb's copy keeps in-frame clones and lacks some. The sample has some 110,000 clones, 85% to 90% seen once; the top ten hold approximately 3.1%. Notes on this clone: Its antigen is not identified.

The CDR3 contains 16 residues. CDR1 is DFQATT, CDR2 SNEGSKA, per germline (reference sequence). V shed 3 bases and J 4 bases; nucleotides not matched to a gene: 11. Study conclusions and caveats: Among AZD1222 vaccinees, only six were seropositive at baseline. The donors showed a predominance of white British ancestry and of females, with possible underestimation of clonal diversity.

The TCR sequence derives from an adult in good health. The sample in question was peripheral blood, obtained on day 0 of AZD1222 vaccination. V usage is TRBV20-1 and J usage is TRBJ2-2; TRBD1 agrees at 7 bases. CDR3 residues: CSASAPTGASTGELFF. The CDR3 region has the DNA TGCAGTGCTAGTGCACCTACAGGGGCGAGCACCGGGGAGCTGTTTTTT.